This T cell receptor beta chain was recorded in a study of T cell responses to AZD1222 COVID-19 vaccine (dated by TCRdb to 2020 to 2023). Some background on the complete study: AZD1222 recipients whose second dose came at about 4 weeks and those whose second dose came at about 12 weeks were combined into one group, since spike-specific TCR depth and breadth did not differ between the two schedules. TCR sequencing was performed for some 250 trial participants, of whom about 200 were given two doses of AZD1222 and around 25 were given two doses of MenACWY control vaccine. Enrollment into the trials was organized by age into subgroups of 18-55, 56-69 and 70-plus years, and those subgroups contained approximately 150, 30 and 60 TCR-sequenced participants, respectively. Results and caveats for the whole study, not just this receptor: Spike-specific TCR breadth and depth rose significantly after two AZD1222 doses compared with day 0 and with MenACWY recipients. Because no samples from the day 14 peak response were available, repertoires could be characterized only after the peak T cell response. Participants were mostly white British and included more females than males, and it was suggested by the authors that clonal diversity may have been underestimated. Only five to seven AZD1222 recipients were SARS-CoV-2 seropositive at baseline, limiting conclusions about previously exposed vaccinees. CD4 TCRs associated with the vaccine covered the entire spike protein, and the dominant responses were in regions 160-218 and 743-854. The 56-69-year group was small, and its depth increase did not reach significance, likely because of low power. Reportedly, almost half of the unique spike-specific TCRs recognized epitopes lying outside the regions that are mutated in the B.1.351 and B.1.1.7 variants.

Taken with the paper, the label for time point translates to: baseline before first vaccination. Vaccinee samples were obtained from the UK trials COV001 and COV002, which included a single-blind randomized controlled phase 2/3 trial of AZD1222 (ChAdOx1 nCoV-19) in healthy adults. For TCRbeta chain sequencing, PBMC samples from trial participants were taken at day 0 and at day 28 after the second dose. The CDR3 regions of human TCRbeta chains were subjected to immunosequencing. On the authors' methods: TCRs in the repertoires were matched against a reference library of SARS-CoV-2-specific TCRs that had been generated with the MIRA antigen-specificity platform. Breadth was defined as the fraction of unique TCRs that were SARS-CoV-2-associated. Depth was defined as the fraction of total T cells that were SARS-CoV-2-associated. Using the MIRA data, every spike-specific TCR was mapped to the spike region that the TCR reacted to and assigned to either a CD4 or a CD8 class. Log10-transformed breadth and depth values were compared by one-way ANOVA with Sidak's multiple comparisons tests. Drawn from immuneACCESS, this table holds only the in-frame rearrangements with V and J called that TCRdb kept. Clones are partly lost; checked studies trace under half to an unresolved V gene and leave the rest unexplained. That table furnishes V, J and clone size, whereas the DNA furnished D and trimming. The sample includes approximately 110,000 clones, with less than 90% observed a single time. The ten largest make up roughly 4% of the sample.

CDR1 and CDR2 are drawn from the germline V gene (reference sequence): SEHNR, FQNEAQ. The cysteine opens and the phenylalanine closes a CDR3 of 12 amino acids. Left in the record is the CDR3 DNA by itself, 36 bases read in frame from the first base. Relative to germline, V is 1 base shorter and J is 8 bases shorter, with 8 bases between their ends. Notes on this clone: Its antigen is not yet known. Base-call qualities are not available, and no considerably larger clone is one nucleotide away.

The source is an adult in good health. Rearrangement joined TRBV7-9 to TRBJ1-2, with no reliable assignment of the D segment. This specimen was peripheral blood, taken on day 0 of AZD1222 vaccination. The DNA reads TGTGCCAGCAGCTTAGTTTCCGGGGGCTACACCTTC. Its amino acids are CASSLVSGGYTF.